A single T cell receptor beta chain is shown here with its context. No antigen is known for it. No per-base quality is available; no much larger clone lies one base away. The sample is drawn from a study of cytomegalovirus exposure and HLA in healthy donors (dated by TCRdb to 2016 to 2017). Some background on the complete study: A later analysis indicated that the 95 to 150 validation repertoires were generated on the platform also employed for the 700 or so repertoires of the first cohort. The study aimed to test whether cataloging public T cell receptors could reveal signatures of past pathogen exposure. In addition to the first cohort of around 670 subjects, a separate validation cohort of around 110 different subjects was used. The study combined high-throughput TCR immunosequencing, statistical association of individual TCRs with disease status, and machine learning to predict cytomegalovirus infection status. The research as a whole found: All 110 or so repertoires were used to score co-occurrence in the validation cohort in a later analysis, because that analysis had no HLA typing for the cohort. In vitro tests confirmed that a few of the cytomegalovirus-associated TCR beta chains recognize cytomegalovirus antigens. Most TCR sequences were observed very rarely across donors, whereas some public TCRs were present in many individuals. In a later analysis, TCRs clustered in the first cohort were found to also tend to co-occur in the roughly 130 validation repertoires, with 90% to 95% of cluster scores above 0. According to the authors, the approach could potentially be generalized to other disease states and immunological phenotypes. In both the original and validation cohorts, the classifier was reported to diagnose cytomegalovirus status with high specificity and sensitivity. The study gave a list of 150 to 200 TCR beta chains associated with cytomegalovirus.

Donors formed part of the validation cohort, which comprised 120 or so subjects and was distinct from the first cohort of under 850 subjects. Receptors were amplified or captured by the immunoSEQ multiplex PCR assay. The original pipeline was this. A statistical classification framework was developed to diagnose cytomegalovirus status using the catalog of TCR beta chain sequences. TCRdb re-hosts the immuneACCESS table, in-frame sequences only. Its copies lack some clones; in the studies checked, an unresolved V gene accounts for under half of them, and the cause for the rest is not known. The DNA gave D and trimming, while V, J and clone size come from that table. In this sample the table shows more than 150,000 clones, more than 80% of which occur a single time. Approximately 7% of the sample goes to the ten largest clones. Measured from the cysteine to the phenylalanine, the CDR3 is 18 residues long. The retained sequence is limited to the CDR3, 54 bases, with the frame set at the first base. CDR1 and CDR2 are read off the germline V gene as MGHRA and YSYEKL. Trimming takes 0 bases off V and 2 bases off J; junction bases not matched to a gene: 9.

The sequenced sample was PBMCs. The receptor chain draws on TRBV4-1 and TRBJ2-1, and 8 junctional nucleotides match TRBD2. The clonotype comes from a man younger than 30 in good health and CMV-seropositive. The CDR3 corresponds to CASSQDDRAGVPYNEQFF. The sequence in DNA is TGCGCCAGCAGCCAAGATGATAGAGCGGGAGTCCCCTACAATGAGCAGTTCTTC.